Listed here are 16 T cell receptor beta chains from one sample, sequenced in a study of T cell responses to AZD1222 COVID-19 vaccine. Assay: immunoSEQ multiplex PCR; the TCRdb copy retains only in-frame clones and omits some. The sample consists of over 150,000 clones, about 90% of them appearing once. The material was peripheral blood, obtained on day 0 of MenACWY control vaccination. The receptor source for this set is an adult in good health.

The J gene is TRBJ2-2, the V gene TRBV29-1; tentatively, D is TRBD1 (5 bases). The CDR3 runs 14 residues. Germline values: CDR1 SQVTM, CDR2 ANQGSEA. V lost 3 bases, J lost 2 bases, and 10 bases lay in between. The CDR3 sequence is CSVDNQGNTGELFF. CDR3 bases: TGCAGCGTTGACAACCAGGGTAACACCGGGGAGCTGTTTTTT.

This clone occurred once. This chain uses TRBV9 with TRBJ2-2; D unclear. The germline CDR1 and CDR2 sequences are SGDLS and YYNGEE. There are 11 residues in the CDR3. Trimming shortened V by 4 bases and J by 6 bases, and 4 bases separated the two germline ends. DNA for the CDR3: TGTGCCAGCAGCATGGCCGGGGAGCTGTTTTTT. Residues: CASSMAGELFF.

The chain has TRBV6-4 and TRBJ2-7; 11 bases match TRBD2. CDR3 length: 17 residues. Germline-derived CDR1 and CDR2 are MRHNA and SNTAGT. Losses at the gene ends were 8 bases for V and 6 bases for J; bases not matched to a gene: 18. As DNA, the CDR3 is TGTGCCAGCTTGAGAAAGGTGGCTAGCGGGAGGTTCTGCGAGCAGTACTTC. It yields the protein CASLRKVASGRFCEQYF.

The chain uses TRBV12-3 or TRBV12-4 and TRBJ1-5, with no clear D. The CDR3 totals 13 residues. The V gene lost 0 bases and the J gene lost 9 bases, with 9 bases spanning the gap. The CDR3 is CASSLAERGPQHF. CDR3 bases: TGTGCCAGCAGTTTAGCGGAGCGGGGGCCCCAGCATTTT.

The rearrangement uses TRBV7-2 and TRBJ1-1; D uncertain. CDR1 is SGHTA and CDR2 is FQGNSA in the germline V gene. Trimming removed 3 bases at V and 3 bases at J, with 5 bases between. The CDR3 has 12 amino acids. The chain's CDR3 is CASSFTDTEAFF. CDR3 DNA sequence: TGTGCCAGCAGCTTCACAGACACTGAAGCTTTCTTT. The full variable domain, in which reference TRBV7-2 and TRBJ1-1 provide the parts outside the CDR3, is GAGVSQSPSNKVTEKGKDVELRCDPISGHTALYWYRQSLGQGLEFLIYFQGNSAPDKSGLPSDRFSAERTGGSVSTLTIQRTQQEDSAVYLCASSFTDTEAFFGQGTRLTVV.

In nucleotides, the CDR3 is TGTGCCAGCAGCCCCCGACTAGCGGGAGACCACGAGCAGTACTTC. Its translation: CASSPRLAGDHEQYF. The rearrangement uses TRBV5-5 and TRBJ2-7; TRBD2 matches at 12 bases. The CDR3 consists of 15 residues. Per germline, CDR1 SGHKS and CDR2 YYEKEE (reference sequence). V was clipped by 4 bases and J by 5 bases; unmatched bases: 7.

The chain links TRBV24-1 to TRBJ2-1; 9 bases map to TRBD2. Germline values: CDR1 KGHDR, CDR2 SFDVKD. The CDR3 length is 17 residues. V trimming: 4 bases; J trimming: 4 bases; junction bases outside the gene matches: 10. As DNA, the CDR3 is TGTGCCACCAGTGAATCGCGGAGCGGGAGGATGTACAATGAGCAGTTCTTC. It translates to CATSESRSGRMYNEQFF.

The table lists this clone with a count of one. The chain recombines TRBV3-1 (or the pseudogene TRBV3-2) with TRBJ1-2; 12 nucleotides line up with TRBD1. V dropped 4 bases and J dropped 8; count of bases not matched to a gene: 5. This CDR3 spans 14 amino acids. In germline, CDR1 is LGHDT, CDR2 YNNKEL (reference sequence). The CDR3 DNA reads TGTGCCAGCAGCCGGGGACAGGGGGCAGGCGGCTACACCTTC. Translation: CASSRGQGAGGYTF.

The J gene is TRBJ1-1, the V gene TRBV7-9, with D possibly matching TRBD1 (6 bases). Germline CDR1 reads SEHNR; CDR2 reads FQNEAQ (reference sequence). The ends were cut back, 5 bases at V and 3 bases at J, with 13 bases in the middle. The CDR3 is made up of 14 amino acids. This chain's CDR3 is CASSPRGSDTEAFF. CDR3 nucleotide sequence: TGTGCCAGCAGCCCCAGGGGTTCGGACACTGAAGCTTTCTTT.

The chain is built from TRBV25-1 and TRBJ2-1; D unclear. Per the germline V gene, CDR1 is MGHDK and CDR2 is SYGVNS. Trimming shortened V by 2 bases and J by 1 base, and 6 bases separated the two germline ends. The length of the CDR3 is 14 residues. Here the CDR3 DNA reads TGTGCCAGCAGTGAAGGTGGGTCCTACAATGAGCAGTTCTTC. Translating gives CASSEGGSYNEQFF.

The chain links TRBV18 to TRBJ2-7, with TRBD2 as a possible D gene (5 bases). V was cut by 3 bases and J by 2 bases, with 14 bases left in between. This CDR3 region has 15 residues. Germline V CDR1 and CDR2: KGHSH, LQKENI. CDR3 sequence: CASSPLSMRAYEQYF. The DNA of the CDR3 is TGTGCCAGCTCACCTCTCTCCATGAGGGCCTACGAGCAGTACTTC.

CDR3 sequence reads: CASTGASGYNEQFF. Written as DNA, the CDR3 is TGTGCCAGCACCGGGGCTAGCGGGTACAATGAGCAGTTCTTC. The rearrangement uses TRBV25-1 and TRBJ2-1, with 8 bases lining up with TRBD2. In germline, CDR1 is MGHDK, CDR2 SYGVNS. V trimming: 7 bases; J trimming: 4 bases; junction bases outside the gene matches: 6. CDR3 length equals 14 residues.

This chain connects TRBV30 to TRBJ2-7; the D gene is possibly TRBD1 (6 bases). Trimming left V 1 base short and J 5 bases short, with 21 bases between. The germline V gene has CDR1 GTSNPN and CDR2 SVGIG (reference sequence). This CDR3 has 16 residues. The CDR3 bases are TGTGCCTGGAGTGACGCATTACCGGGACAAACGAACGAGCAGTACTTC. Its protein product is CAWSDALPGQTNEQYF. Drawing the rest from reference TRBV30 and TRBJ2-7, the complete variable domain is SQTIHQWPATLVQPVGSPLSLECTVEGTSNPNLYWYRQAAGRGLQLLFYSVGIGQISSEVPQNLSASRPQDRQFILSSKKLLLSDSGFYLCAWSDALPGQTNEQYFGPGTRLTVT.

This clone came up once. V is TRBV7-6 and J is TRBJ1-2, with 10 bases aligning to TRBD1. Looked up from germline, CDR1 is SGHVS and CDR2 is FNYEAQ. The CDR3 extends over 14 amino acids. With 2 bases clipped from V and 7 bases from J, the junction kept 4 bases outside the gene matches. Here the CDR3 reads CASSLRGDRGGYTF. The CDR3 nucleotides are TGTGCCAGCAGCTTACGCGGGGACAGGGGTGGCTACACCTTC.

The chain couples TRBV9 to TRBJ1-4, with D possibly TRBD1 on 5 matching bases. CDR1 is SGDLS and CDR2 is YYNGEE in the germline V gene. The CDR3 consists of 17 residues. V lost 3 bases and J lost 7, with 22 bases in between. The CDR3 is CASSARTRTLRGEKLFF. DNA for the CDR3: TGTGCCAGCAGCGCCCGTACCCGGACCTTAAGGGGTGAAAAACTGTTTTTT.

CDR3 bases: TGTGCCAGCAGTTTCAAAGGGGATGTCGGCACTGAAGCTTTCTTT. This translates into CASSFKGDVGTEAFF. This chain links TRBV27 with TRBJ1-1, with TRBD1 as a possible D gene (5 bases). The CDR3 has 15 residues. V dropped 3 bases and J dropped 4 bases, with 15 bases sitting between them. The V gene's germline CDR1 is MNHEY and CDR2 SMNVEV (reference sequence).